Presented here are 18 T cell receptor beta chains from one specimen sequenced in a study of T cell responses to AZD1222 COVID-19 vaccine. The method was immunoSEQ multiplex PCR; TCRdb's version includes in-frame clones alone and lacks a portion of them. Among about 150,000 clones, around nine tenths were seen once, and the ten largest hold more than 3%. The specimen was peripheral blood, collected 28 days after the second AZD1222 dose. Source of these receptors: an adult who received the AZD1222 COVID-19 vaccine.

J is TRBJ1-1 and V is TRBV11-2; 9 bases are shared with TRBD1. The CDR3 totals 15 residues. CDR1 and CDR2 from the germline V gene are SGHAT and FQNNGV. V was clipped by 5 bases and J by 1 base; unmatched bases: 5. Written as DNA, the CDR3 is TGTGCCAGCAGCCCCTGGACAGGGGCGAACACTGAAGCTTTCTTT. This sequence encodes CASSPWTGANTEAFF.

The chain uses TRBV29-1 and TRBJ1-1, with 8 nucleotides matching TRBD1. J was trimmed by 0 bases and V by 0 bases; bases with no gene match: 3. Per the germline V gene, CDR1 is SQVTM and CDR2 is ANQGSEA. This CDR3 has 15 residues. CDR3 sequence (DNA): TGCAGCGTTGAAGATGGGACAGGAATGAACACTGAAGCTTTCTTT. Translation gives CSVEDGTGMNTEAFF.

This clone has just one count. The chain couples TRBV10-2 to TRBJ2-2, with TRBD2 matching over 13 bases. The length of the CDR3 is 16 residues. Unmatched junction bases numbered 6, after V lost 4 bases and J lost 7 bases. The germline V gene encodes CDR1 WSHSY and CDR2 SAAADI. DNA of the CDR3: TGCGCCAGCAGTGTACTAGCGGGAGGGCCCGGCGGGGAGCTGTTTTTT. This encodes CASSVLAGGPGGELFF.

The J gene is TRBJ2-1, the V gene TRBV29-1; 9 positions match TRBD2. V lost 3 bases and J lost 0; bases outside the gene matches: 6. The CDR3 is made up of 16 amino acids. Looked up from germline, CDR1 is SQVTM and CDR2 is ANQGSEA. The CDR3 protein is CSVEDPREGSYNEQFF. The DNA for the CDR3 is TGCAGCGTTGAGGATCCGCGGGAGGGCTCCTACAATGAGCAGTTCTTC.

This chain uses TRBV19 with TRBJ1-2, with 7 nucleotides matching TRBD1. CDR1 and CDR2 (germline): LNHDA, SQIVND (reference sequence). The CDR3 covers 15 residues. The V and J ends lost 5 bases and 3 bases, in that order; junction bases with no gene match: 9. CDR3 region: CASSAWDRSYYGYTF. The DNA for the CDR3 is TGTGCCAGTAGTGCCTGGGACAGATCTTACTATGGCTACACCTTC.

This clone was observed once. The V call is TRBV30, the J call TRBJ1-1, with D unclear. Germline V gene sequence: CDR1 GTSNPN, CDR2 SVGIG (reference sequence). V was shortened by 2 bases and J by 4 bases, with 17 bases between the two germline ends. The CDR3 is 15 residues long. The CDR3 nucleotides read TGTGCCTGGAGTACCCAGACACATTACTTCACTGAAGCTTTCTTT. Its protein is CAWSTQTHYFTEAFF.

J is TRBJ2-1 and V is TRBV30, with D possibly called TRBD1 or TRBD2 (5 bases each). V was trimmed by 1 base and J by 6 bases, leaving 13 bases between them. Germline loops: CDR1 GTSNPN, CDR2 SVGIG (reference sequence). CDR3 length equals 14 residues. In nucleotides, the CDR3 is TGTGCCTGGAGTGGAGGGGTCGGAGTCAATGAGCAGTTCTTC. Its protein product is CAWSGGVGVNEQFF.

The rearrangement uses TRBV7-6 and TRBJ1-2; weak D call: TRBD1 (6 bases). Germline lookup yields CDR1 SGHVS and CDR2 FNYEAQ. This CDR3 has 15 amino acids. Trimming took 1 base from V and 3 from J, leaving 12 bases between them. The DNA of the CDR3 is TGTGCCAGCAGCTTAGAAGGAGGGGGAGACTATGGCTACACCTTC. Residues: CASSLEGGGDYGYTF.

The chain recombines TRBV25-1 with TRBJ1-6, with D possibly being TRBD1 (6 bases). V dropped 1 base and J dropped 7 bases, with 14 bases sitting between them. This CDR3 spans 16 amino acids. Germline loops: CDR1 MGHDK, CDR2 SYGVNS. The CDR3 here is CASSESGQSRNSPLHF. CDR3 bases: TGTGCCAGCAGTGAATCCGGACAGTCAAGAAATTCACCCCTCCACTTT.

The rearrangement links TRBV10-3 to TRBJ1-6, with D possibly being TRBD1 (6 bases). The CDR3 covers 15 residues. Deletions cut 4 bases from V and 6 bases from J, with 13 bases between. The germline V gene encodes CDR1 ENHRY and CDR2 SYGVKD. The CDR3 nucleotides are TGTGCCATCAGTGGACAGGCGAATGCTAATTCACCCCTCCACTTT. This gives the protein CAISGQANANSPLHF.

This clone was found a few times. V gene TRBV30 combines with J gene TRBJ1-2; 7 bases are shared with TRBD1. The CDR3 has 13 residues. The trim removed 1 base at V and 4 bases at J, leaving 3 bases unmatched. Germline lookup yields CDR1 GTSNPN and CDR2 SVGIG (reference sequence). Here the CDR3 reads CAWSEEGAYGYTF. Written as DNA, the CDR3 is TGTGCCTGGAGTGAGGAGGGGGCCTATGGCTACACCTTC.

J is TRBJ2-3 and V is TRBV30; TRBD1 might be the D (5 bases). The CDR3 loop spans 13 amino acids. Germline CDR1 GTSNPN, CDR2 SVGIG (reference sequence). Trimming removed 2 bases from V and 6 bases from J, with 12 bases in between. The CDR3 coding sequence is TGTGCCTGGAGTACAGGACCCTCGGATACGCAGTATTTT. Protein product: CAWSTGPSDTQYF.

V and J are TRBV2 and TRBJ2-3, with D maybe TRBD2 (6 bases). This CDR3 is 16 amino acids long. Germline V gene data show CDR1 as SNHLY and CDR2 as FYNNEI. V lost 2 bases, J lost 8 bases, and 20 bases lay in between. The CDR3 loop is CASSETWRPLGGTQYF. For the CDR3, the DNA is TGTGCCAGCAGTGAAACTTGGCGGCCGTTGGGAGGTACGCAGTATTTT. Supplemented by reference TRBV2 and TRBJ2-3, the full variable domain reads EPEVTQTPSHQVTQMGQEVILRCVPISNHLYFYWYRQILGQKVEFLVSFYNNEISEKSEIFDDQFSVERPDGSNFTLKIRSTKLEDSAMYFCASSETWRPLGGTQYFGPGTRLTVL.

CDR3 sequence: CASSRERFYGYTF. The CDR3 bases are TGTGCCAGCAGCCGTGAACGGTTCTATGGCTACACCTTC. The J gene is TRBJ1-2, the V gene TRBV14; D uncertain. The ends were cut back, 4 bases at V and 4 bases at J, with 10 bases in the middle. CDR1 and CDR2 (germline): SGHDN, FVKESK. This CDR3 spans 13 amino acids.

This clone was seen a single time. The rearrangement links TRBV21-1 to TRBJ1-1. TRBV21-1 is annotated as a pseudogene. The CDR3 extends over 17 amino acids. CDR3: CASGKGSSGLPNTEAFF. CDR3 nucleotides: TGTGCTTCCGGCAAAGGGTCCTCCGGCCTACCAAACACTGAAGCTTTCTTT.

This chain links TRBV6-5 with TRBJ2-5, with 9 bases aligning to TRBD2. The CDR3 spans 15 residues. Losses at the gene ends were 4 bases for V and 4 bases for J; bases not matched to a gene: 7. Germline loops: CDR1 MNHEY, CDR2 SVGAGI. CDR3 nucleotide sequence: TGTGCCAGCAGTTTGGGACTAGCCCCACGAGAGACCCAGTACTTC. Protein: CASSLGLAPRETQYF.

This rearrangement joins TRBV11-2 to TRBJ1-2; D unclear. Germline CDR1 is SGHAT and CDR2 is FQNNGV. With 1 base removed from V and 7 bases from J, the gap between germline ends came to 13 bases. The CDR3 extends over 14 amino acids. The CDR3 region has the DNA TGTGCCAGCAGCTTAGGGGCGGGAACTTTTGGCTACACCTTC. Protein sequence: CASSLGAGTFGYTF.

The CDR3, as DNA: TGTGCCAGCAGTTTAGAGGGAGGCCGGACTAATGAAAAACTGTTTTTT. Protein: CASSLEGGRTNEKLFF. The V call is TRBV27, the J call TRBJ1-4; D gene unclear. Germline V CDR1 and CDR2: MNHEY, SMNVEV (reference sequence). The CDR3 has 16 residues. V was clipped by 2 bases and J by 2 bases, with 12 bases between them.